This passage covers 24 T cell receptor beta chains from one sample sequenced in a study of T cell repertoires in cytomegalovirus infection. For these receptors, no antigen is known. One entry per CDR3 protein, called by TCRdb with MiXCR from the reads. The table includes 250,000 to 300,000 distinct CDR3 sequences, roughly a fifth detected once. Sequences were derived from cultured PBMCs, sampled from culture after CMV antigen stimulation. Receptor source: a human donor in good health (CMV status not recorded). Some clones in this sample may be carry-over from other donors' samples.

This clonotype came up many times. This chain links TRBV6-1 with TRBJ2-2; 7 bases line up with TRBD2. This CDR3 is 12 amino acids long. V lost 7 bases, J lost 5 bases, and 1 base stayed unmatched. Germline CDR1 MNHNS, CDR2 SASEGT. The CDR3 protein is CASTGGTGELFF. The CDR3 DNA follows: TGTGCCAGCACCGGGGGGACCGGGGAGCTGTTTTTT.

This clonotype was observed at least ten times. V and J are TRBV12-3 or TRBV12-4 and TRBJ2-3, with 11 nucleotides matching TRBD2. The CDR3 consists of 20 residues. Trimming removed 5 bases from V and 7 bases from J; junction bases left unmatched: 23. In DNA form, the CDR3 reads TGTGCCAGCAGTCCCCGGGAGGGCTCCCCGGAGTCTAGCGGGAGGTATACGCAGTATTTT. Translating gives CASSPREGSPESSGRYTQYF.

This clonotype was counted many times. The genes are TRBV6-1 and TRBJ2-7; the match to TRBD2 covers 11 bases. Germline V CDR1 and CDR2: MNHNS, SASEGT. V trimming: 4 bases; J trimming: 3 bases; junction bases outside the gene matches: 8. The CDR3 has 16 residues. The CDR3: CASSGLAGISLYEQYF. CDR3 nucleotide sequence: TGTGCCAGCAGTGGACTAGCGGGGATCTCACTCTACGAGCAGTACTTC.

This clonotype was picked up many times. The genes are TRBV7-6 and TRBJ2-1; unclear D gene. The CDR3 has 14 residues. Germline V gives CDR1 SGHVS, CDR2 FNYEAQ. Trimming removed 5 bases from V and 8 bases from J, with 16 bases in between. The CDR3 DNA reads as TGTGCCAGCAGCCAAGGAGTGACTTCCCATGAGCAGTTCTTC. Protein sequence: CASSQGVTSHEQFF.

This clonotype has ten or more counts. The V call is TRBV7-2, the J call TRBJ1-2, with TRBD1 matching over 7 bases. Per germline, CDR1 SGHTA and CDR2 FQGNSA. The CDR3 totals 17 residues. J lost 3 bases, V lost 1 base, and 11 bases had no gene match. CDR3: CASSLDGAGGYDYGYTF. In DNA form, the CDR3 reads TGTGCCAGCAGCTTAGACGGGGCAGGGGGTTACGACTATGGCTACACCTTC.

This clonotype has more than one count but fewer than ten. The V gene is TRBV5-4, the J gene TRBJ1-1; TRBD1 might be the D (5 bases). The V gene lost 5 bases and the J gene lost 1 base, with 12 bases spanning the gap. CDR3 size: 14 residues. Per the germline V gene, CDR1 is SGHNT and CDR2 is YYREEE (reference sequence). The CDR3 DNA reads TGTGCCAGCAGGTTCTCCGGGGGGAACACTGAAGCTTTCTTT. It encodes CASRFSGGNTEAFF.

Many counts were recorded for this clonotype. The V call is TRBV27, the J call TRBJ2-4; TRBD2 matches 9 bases. The CDR3 has 15 amino acids. The ends lost 5 bases at V and 9 bases at J; junction bases unmatched: 11. From germline, CDR1 is MNHEY and CDR2 SMNVEV (reference sequence). DNA for the CDR3: TGTGCCAGCAGTATAGACAGAGCGGGAGGACGCATTCAGTACTTC. Its translation: CASSIDRAGGRIQYF.

This clonotype has ten or more counts. This sequence joins TRBV7-6 and TRBJ2-1; 7 positions match TRBD1. V gave up 4 bases and J gave up 5 bases; unmatched junction bases: 5. The germline V gene encodes CDR1 SGHVS and CDR2 FNYEAQ. This CDR3 has 14 residues. The CDR3 DNA follows: TGTGCCAGCAGCTCGCGTACAGGGGACAATGAGCAGTTCTTC. It codes for CASSSRTGDNEQFF.

The table lists this clonotype with many counts. The rearrangement joins TRBV12-3 or TRBV12-4 to TRBJ2-2; 9 nucleotides agree with TRBD1. This CDR3 has 17 amino acids. V lost 7 bases to trimming and J lost 6 bases; unmatched junction nucleotides: 15. The DNA for the CDR3 is TGTGCCAGCACCTACCGTTGGGGACAGGGTGGTCCCGGGGAGCTGTTTTTT. It translates to CASTYRWGQGGPGELFF.

This clonotype was seen ten or more times. V usage is TRBV4-1 and J usage is TRBJ2-7; the D is unclear. V gave up 0 bases and J gave up 2 bases, with 11 bases separating them. The CDR3 loop spans 15 amino acids. CDR1 is MGHRA, CDR2 YSYEKL, per germline. The CDR3 here is CASSQEVESPYEQYF. DNA of the CDR3: TGCGCCAGCAGCCAAGAGGTGGAATCCCCCTACGAGCAGTACTTC.

The chain couples TRBV6-2 or TRBV6-3 to TRBJ2-1, with 7 bases lining up with TRBD2. The CDR3 is 12 amino acids. The V gene end was trimmed by 6 bases and the J gene end by 6 bases; junction bases not matched to a gene: 2. Germline loops: CDR1 MNHEY, CDR2 SVGEGT. This CDR3 reads CASRWGGNEQFF. The CDR3 nucleotides read TGTGCCAGCAGATGGGGGGGCAATGAGCAGTTCTTC.

The table lists this clonotype with many counts. Here the CDR3 DNA reads TGTGCCAGCAGCTTTCAGGTTAGGGGCAATCAGCCCCAGCATTTT. Protein product: CASSFQVRGNQPQHF. The rearrangement links TRBV7-2 to TRBJ1-5; D gene unclear. This CDR3 comprises 15 residues. Trimming took 3 bases from V and 2 from J, leaving 11 bases between them. The germline V gene encodes CDR1 SGHTA and CDR2 FQGNSA.

This sequence joins TRBV19 and TRBJ1-5, with D possibly TRBD1 on 6 matching bases. Per the germline V gene, CDR1 is LNHDA and CDR2 is SQIVND (reference sequence). This CDR3 is built from 15 residues. Trimming left V 7 bases short and J 0 bases short, with 13 bases between. The CDR3 DNA reads as TGTGCCAGTAAGGGACACAACGATAGCAATCAGCCCCAGCATTTT. Residues: CASKGHNDSNQPQHF.

CDR3 sequence reads: CASSLGYEAFF. In DNA, the CDR3 is TGTGCCAGCAGCTTGGGGTATGAAGCTTTCTTT. The chain couples TRBV7-4 to TRBJ1-1; no reliable D call. This CDR3 has 11 residues. V was cut by 3 bases and J by 7 bases, with 6 bases left in between. From germline, CDR1 is SGHVT and CDR2 SQSDAQ.

The rearrangement joins TRBV12-3 or TRBV12-4 to TRBJ1-3; D is unclear. V was shortened by 7 bases and J by 2 bases, with 12 bases between the two germline ends. This CDR3 is 14 amino acids long. The CDR3: CASMRAVAGNTIYF. Written as DNA, the CDR3 is TGTGCCAGCATGCGAGCAGTTGCTGGAAACACCATATATTTT.

This clonotype was seen only a few times. The chain uses TRBV18 and TRBJ1-5; D possibly corresponds to TRBD1 (5 bases). The CDR3 is 16 amino acids. V was pared by 8 bases and J by 0 bases, with 17 bases between. In germline, CDR1 is KGHSH, CDR2 LQKENI. DNA of the CDR3: TGTGCCAGCCAGCCAGGGAAAGGGTATAGCAATCAGCCCCAGCATTTT. Encoded protein: CASQPGKGYSNQPQHF.

This clonotype was detected many times. The chain joins TRBV7-2 to TRBJ2-3, with D uncertain. The CDR3 consists of 14 residues. Germline V lookup: CDR1 SGHTA, CDR2 FQGNSA. Trimming stripped 0 bases from V and 4 bases from J, with 8 bases between. The CDR3 here is CASSLALRADTQYF. The CDR3 nucleotides read TGTGCCAGCAGCTTAGCACTGAGAGCAGATACGCAGTATTTT. Based on the CDR3 plus reference TRBV7-2 and TRBJ2-3, the full variable domain is GAGVSQSPSNKVTEKGKDVELRCDPISGHTALYWYRQSLGQGLEFLIYFQGNSAPDKSGLPSDRFSAERTGGSVSTLTIQRTQQEDSAVYLCASSLALRADTQYFGPGTRLTVL.

This clonotype has more than one count but fewer than ten. CDR3 DNA sequence: TGCGCCAGCAGCAAGGGGCAGGGCAGAACAGATACGCAGTATTTT. As protein: CASSKGQGRTDTQYF. This rearrangement joins TRBV4-1 to TRBJ2-3; the D gene is possibly TRBD1 (5 bases). CDR1 is MGHRA, CDR2 YSYEKL, per germline. Trimming removed 5 bases at V and 3 bases at J, with 15 bases between. The CDR3 is made up of 15 amino acids.

Ten or more counts support this clonotype. The chain joins TRBV12-3 or TRBV12-4 to TRBJ2-6; D gene uncertain. The CDR3 covers 15 residues. V lost 2 bases and J lost 0, with 5 bases in between. Here the CDR3 DNA reads TGTGCCAGCAGTTTACCAAGCTCTGGGGCCAACGTCCTGACTTTC. Encoded protein: CASSLPSSGANVLTF.

This clonotype was picked up many times. This chain connects TRBV7-2 to TRBJ2-5; TRBD2 matches 9 bases. Germline trimming cut 1 base from V and 4 bases from J; bases unmatched to any gene: 7. The CDR3 contains 16 residues. CDR1 and CDR2 from the germline V gene are SGHTA and FQGNSA. The CDR3 region has the DNA TGTGCCAGCAGCTTAGGACTGGCGGGAGGGCTAGAGACCCAGTACTTC. It encodes CASSLGLAGGLETQYF. Full variable domain (remainder filled in from reference TRBV7-2 and TRBJ2-5): GAGVSQSPSNKVTEKGKDVELRCDPISGHTALYWYRQSLGQGLEFLIYFQGNSAPDKSGLPSDRFSAERTGGSVSTLTIQRTQQEDSAVYLCASSLGLAGGLETQYFGPGTRLLVL.

As for this clonotype: Given a much more abundant clone one base away, this may be a read error. This chain links TRBV7-2 with TRBJ2-5, with D hard to call. The CDR3 covers 14 residues. Per the germline V gene, CDR1 is SGHTA and CDR2 is FQGNSA. The V and J ends lost 1 base and 3 bases respectively, with 9 bases between them. CDR3 residues: CASSLVHDKETQYF. CDR3 nucleotide sequence: TGTGCCAGCAGCTTAGTCCACGACAAAGAGACCCAGTACTTC.

This clonotype has more than one count but fewer than ten. The chain is built from TRBV6-5 and TRBJ2-3, with 13 bases fitting TRBD2. CDR1 is MNHEY, CDR2 SVGAGI, per germline. Trimming cost V 3 bases and J 9 bases; bases outside gene matches: 6. This CDR3 has 15 amino acids. The CDR3 region is CASSYTSGRGPTQYF. The CDR3 DNA is TGTGCCAGCAGTTATACTAGCGGGAGGGGTCCGACGCAGTATTTT.

The rearrangement links TRBV6-5 to TRBJ2-3, with 9 positions matching TRBD2. Trimming cost V 0 bases and J 5 bases; bases outside gene matches: 9. The CDR3 length is 17 residues. Germline CDR1 reads MNHEY; CDR2 reads SVGAGI. CDR3 amino acids: CASSYSTGGRAGDTQYF. CDR3 in DNA: TGTGCCAGCAGTTACTCGACTGGCGGGAGGGCCGGAGATACGCAGTATTTT.

V is TRBV28 and J is TRBJ2-3; 11 bases fit TRBD2. The CDR3 covers 14 residues. The V gene's germline CDR1 is MDHEN and CDR2 SYDVKM. J was trimmed by 9 bases and V by 5 bases; bases with no gene match: 7. The CDR3: CASSKGTSGKTQYF. The CDR3 bases are TGTGCCAGCAGTAAAGGGACTAGCGGAAAAACGCAGTATTTT.